Described below is a single TCR beta chain sequence and its context. The sample comes from a study of blood T cell repertoires in COVID-19. About the research overall: Donors in the United States, Italy and Spain gave samples during acute or convalescent COVID-19. PBMCs, B-cell-depleted T cells, or T cells provided the cDNA or gDNA that made up the material.

Libraries were prepared by immunoSEQ multiplex PCR; TCRdb keeps only in-frame clonotypes and omits some of them. The sample has about 220,000 clones, 65% to 90% seen once. Those enrolled in Seattle joined during active infection and were followed longitudinally afterward. From germline, CDR1 is SGHDT and CDR2 YYEEEE. The V and J ends lost 3 bases and 4 bases, in that order; junction bases with no gene match: 7. The CDR3 is made up of 14 amino acids. This receptor was taken from a woman in her sixties or seventies with COVID-19, enrolled during active disease. V gene TRBV5-6 combines with J gene TRBJ2-7, with 7 bases lining up with TRBD1. Sequencing was done on a sample of peripheral blood. The DNA of the CDR3 is TGTGCCAGCAGCTACGGGACAGCGCGGTACGAGCAGTACTTC. Translated, it gives CASSYGTARYEQYF.